Listed below are T cell receptor beta chains from one sample, sequenced in a study of cytomegalovirus exposure and HLA in healthy donors. Profiled with immunoSEQ multiplex PCR; TCRdb holds only in-frame clones, not every one. In total, the table holds fewer than 40,000 clones. The specimen was PBMCs. These receptor sequences come from a woman aged 40 to 49 in good health and CMV-seropositive. The CDR3 runs from the conserved cysteine through the conserved F or W. The D gene is left open where the match is weak.

j_gene | v_gene | d_gene | CDR3aa
TRBJ2-2 | TRBV27 | TRBD2 | CASSNPPGLANTGELFF
TRBJ1-6 | TRBV30 | . | CAWSVQMGAPRNSPLHF
TRBJ2-2 | TRBV27 | . | CATLSNAGELFF
TRBJ2-2 | TRBV7-9 | . | CASRFGQVTGELFF
TRBJ2-1 | TRBV28 | TRBD2 | CASSLVRGLAVSYNEQFF
TRBJ2-3 | TRBV30 | . | CAWGHFKGADTQYF
TRBJ2-7 | TRBV4-2 | TRBD2 | CASSQRTSGNYEQYF
TRBJ1-5 | TRBV7-6 | TRBD1 | CASSEDRGVGQPQHF
TRBJ2-7 | TRBV6-6 | . | CASKGVSPHEQYF
TRBJ2-7 | TRBV9 | . | CASSDGTGAYEQYF
TRBJ1-2 | TRBV2 | . | CASSEEGNYGYTF
TRBJ2-2 | TRBV4-3 | TRBD1 | CASSQDLGSGQLDGGELFF
TRBJ1-6 | TRBV5-4 | . | CAIGAGRLHF
TRBJ2-7 | TRBV27 | . | CASSKEGPTYEQYF
TRBJ1-1 | TRBV28 | TRBD1 | CASSLLQGADVNTEAFF
TRBJ1-6 | TRBV7-8 | . | CASSLGPTGISPLHF
TRBJ2-1 | TRBV6-5 | . | CASSRREYNEQFF
TRBJ2-3 | TRBV18 | TRBD1 | CASGAGGAGTDTQYF
TRBJ2-7 | TRBV30 | . | CAWSSSGREQYF
TRBJ1-2 | TRBV18 | . | CASSETAGYTF
TRBJ1-5 | TRBV6-6 | TRBD1 | CASSVGQHSNQPQHF
TRBJ2-2 | TRBV5-6 | . | CASSLPGQYTGELFF
TRBJ1-5 | TRBV7-8 | . | CASSLLWGTSNQPQHF
TRBJ1-1 | TRBV10-2 | . | CASPEDTEAFF
TRBJ2-7 | TRBV10-3 | . | CAISESWVQAYEQYF
TRBJ1-1 | TRBV5-1 | . | CASHESQSNTEAFF
TRBJ2-7 | TRBV5-1 | . | CASSLGGDLGGQYF
TRBJ2-7 | TRBV5-1 | TRBD1 | CASSPLTGTGWNEQYF
TRBJ2-3 | TRBV4-3 | . | CASSRRLSTDTQYF